This T cell receptor (beta chain) was observed in a study of T cells in Graves' hyperthyroidism and ophthalmopathy. General study findings and limits: Model predictions of ophthalmopathy came a median roughly 6.7 months before onset.

Amplification of TCR beta CDR3 regions used RNA as the template. HTBI primers were the set used in a first-round RT-PCR of the TCR CDR3. TCRdb re-called the multiplex PCR reads with MiXCR, one entry per CDR3 protein. The table has about 640,000 distinct CDR3 sequences, nearly 45% seen once. The germline gives CDR1 SGDLS, CDR2 YYNGEE. This CDR3 is 14 amino acids long. V lost 0 bases, J lost 0 bases, and 7 bases lay in between. This clonotype has a count of ten or more. Its target is unknown. The sample comprised peripheral blood or thyroid tissue (not recorded which). The sequence was collected from an adult man with Graves' disease, either hyperthyroidism or ophthalmopathy (not recorded which). The gene calls are TRBV9 and TRBJ2-7; D ambiguous. The CDR3 here is CASSVADNSYEQYF. DNA for the CDR3: TGTGCCAGCAGCGTAGCTGACAACTCCTACGAGCAGTACTTC. The whole variable domain, remainder taken from reference TRBV9 and TRBJ2-7, is DSGVTQTPKHLITATGQRVTLRCSPRSGDLSVYWYQQSLDQGLQFLIQYYNGEERAKGNILERFSAQQFPDLHSELNLSSLELGDSALYFCASSVADNSYEQYFGPGTRLTVT.